The 30 T cell receptor beta chains given below trace back to one sample, sequenced in a study of cytomegalovirus exposure and HLA in healthy donors. 60 Vbeta and 13 Jbeta primers were used in PCR. Sequenced by immunoSEQ multiplex PCR; TCRdb stores in-frame clones only, minus some. Among tens of thousands of clones, approximately 70% were seen once, and the ten largest hold 11% to 15%. The sequenced sample was PBMCs. The receptors were sampled from a male donor in good health and CMV-seropositive.

The chain uses TRBV19 and TRBJ2-5; 8 nucleotides align to TRBD1. V was pared by 2 bases and J by 3 bases, with 8 bases of the junction left unmatched. Germline CDR1 is LNHDA and CDR2 is SQIVND (reference sequence). The CDR3 extends over 16 amino acids. CDR3 region: CASSISSGTGEETQYF. The CDR3 DNA reads as TGTGCCAGTAGTATATCGTCCGGGACAGGCGAAGAGACCCAGTACTTC.

This clone has just a few counts. The chain recombines TRBV6-6 with TRBJ2-1; no clear D. The V gene's germline CDR1 is MNHNY and CDR2 SVGAGI (reference sequence). The ends were cut back, 7 bases at V and 9 bases at J, with 10 bases in the middle. The CDR3 runs to 11 residues. CDR3 DNA sequence: TGTGCCAGCACCGTTTTCGGTGAGCAGTTCTTC. Its translation is CASTVFGEQFF.

V gene TRBV7-2 combines with J gene TRBJ1-5; a weak D match, TRBD1 (5 bases). The CDR3 loop spans 15 amino acids. Trimming stripped 3 bases from V and 2 bases from J, with 11 bases between. CDR1 and CDR2 from the germline V gene are SGHTA and FQGNSA. CDR3 loop: CASSFQGGGNQPQHF. The DNA of the CDR3 is TGTGCCAGCAGCTTCCAGGGTGGCGGCAATCAGCCCCAGCATTTT.

This chain links TRBV27 with TRBJ2-7, with TRBD1 matching 7 bases. The V gene's germline CDR1 is MNHEY and CDR2 SMNVEV (reference sequence). V lost 6 bases to trimming and J lost 0 bases; unmatched junction nucleotides: 2. The CDR3 covers 13 residues. The CDR3 DNA reads TGTGCCAGCAGCGCAGGGGGCTCCTACGAGCAGTACTTC. It specifies CASSAGGSYEQYF.

The genes are TRBV5-8 and TRBJ2-1, with D possibly being TRBD1 (6 bases). Trimming stripped 2 bases from V and 9 bases from J, with 9 bases between. Germline V gives CDR1 SGHTS, CDR2 YDEGEE. CDR3 length equals 12 residues. CDR3 loop: CASSLQGFEQFF. In DNA, the CDR3 is TGTGCCAGCAGCTTACAGGGCTTTGAGCAGTTCTTC.

This clone was observed a few times. This chain joins TRBV19 and TRBJ2-2; tentatively, D is TRBD2 (6 bases). CDR3 size: 14 residues. Germline lookup yields CDR1 LNHDA and CDR2 SQIVND (reference sequence). With 7 bases removed from V and 2 bases from J, the gap between germline ends came to 11 bases. The CDR3 bases are TGTGCCAGTATGGCGGAGGGAAACACCGGGGAGCTGTTTTTT. It specifies CASMAEGNTGELFF. The variable domain in full, completed from reference TRBV19 and TRBJ2-2, reads DGGITQSPKYLFRKEGQNVTLSCEQNLNHDAMYWYRQDPGQGLRLIYYSQIVNDFQKGDIAEGYSVSREKKESFPLTVTSAQKNPTAFYLCASMAEGNTGELFFGEGSRLTVL.

The genes are TRBV21-1 and TRBJ2-1; the table's D call of TRBD1 was not tested on the DNA. TRBV21-1 is designated a pseudogene. The CDR3 loop spans 19 amino acids. The CDR3 DNA follows: TGTGCCAGCAGCCTTCACGGCGAGCAGGCCCCTATATCCTACAATGAGCAGTTCTTC. Its translation is CASSLHGEQAPISYNEQFF.

This clone has just a few counts. The gene calls are TRBV29-1 and TRBJ2-6; D remains unclear. This CDR3 is built from 13 residues. With 7 bases removed from V and 3 bases from J, the gap between germline ends came to 10 bases. The germline gives CDR1 SQVTM, CDR2 ANQGSEA. The CDR3 here is CSDYPVGANVLTF. In DNA, the CDR3 is TGCAGCGACTACCCCGTTGGGGCCAACGTCCTGACTTTC.

This clone was seen more than once but under ten times. The genes are TRBV4-3 and TRBJ2-5, with a possible D match to TRBD2 (7 bases). This CDR3 is 13 amino acids long. The V end was cut by 3 bases, the J end by 4 bases, with 9 bases between. CDR1 and CDR2 from the germline V gene are LGHNA and YSLEER. The CDR3 here is CASSQRGGETQYF. In DNA, the CDR3 is TGCGCCAGCAGCCAGAGGGGGGGAGAGACCCAGTACTTC.

The chain links TRBV29-1 to TRBJ2-5; possibly TRBD2 for D (5 bases). V was pared by 3 bases and J by 11 bases, with 13 bases between. The CDR3 totals 11 residues. Germline V gives CDR1 SQVTM, CDR2 ANQGSEA. CDR3 in amino acids: CSVDLGSKQYF. CDR3 nucleotide sequence: TGCAGCGTTGACTTGGGGAGCAAGCAGTACTTC.

V gene TRBV7-3 combines with J gene TRBJ1-2; D gene ambiguous. The length of the CDR3 is 17 residues. The V and J ends lost 3 bases and 5 bases respectively, with 22 bases between them. In germline, CDR1 is SGHTA, CDR2 FQGTGA. The DNA of the CDR3 is TGTGCCAGCAGCTTGGGTACAGCAGTCCTTGACGATTATGGCTACACCTTC. It translates to CASSLGTAVLDDYGYTF.

Only one count was recorded for this clone. Other nucleotide sequences from this sample produce the same CDR3. The chain joins TRBV5-4 to TRBJ2-5, with 7 bases fitting TRBD1. The germline gives CDR1 SGHNT, CDR2 YYREEE (reference sequence). This CDR3 is 17 amino acids long. Trimming cost V 8 bases and J 4 bases; bases outside gene matches: 20. The CDR3: CASSRNSGTAKRETQYF. CDR3 DNA sequence: TGTGCCAGTAGCAGAAACTCCGGGACAGCCAAGAGAGAGACCCAGTACTTC.

The rearrangement links TRBV30 to TRBJ1-2; no clear D gene. Germline values: CDR1 GTSNPN, CDR2 SVGIG (reference sequence). V lost 0 bases to trimming and J lost 7 bases, with 15 bases between them. This CDR3 spans 14 amino acids. The CDR3 sequence is CAWSVPPKSSGYTF. CDR3 nucleotide sequence: TGTGCCTGGAGTGTACCCCCAAAAAGTAGTGGCTACACCTTC.

This chain uses TRBV11-2 with TRBJ2-2; 10 bases are a match to TRBD1. Germline values: CDR1 SGHAT, CDR2 FQNNGV. V shed 6 bases and J 5 bases; nucleotides not matched to a gene: 3. CDR3 size: 14 residues. The CDR3 region is CASRRDRGTGELFF. The DNA of the CDR3 is TGTGCCAGCAGACGGGACAGGGGAACCGGGGAGCTGTTTTTT.

V gene TRBV7-2 combines with J gene TRBJ2-7; perhaps TRBD1 as D (5 bases). This CDR3 has 15 amino acids. V lost 5 bases, J lost 2 bases, and 16 bases lay in between. Germline CDR1 SGHTA, CDR2 FQGNSA. The CDR3 DNA reads as TGTGCCAGCAGCCCCGCTTGGGGCGCCGCCTACGAGCAGTACTTC. It yields the protein CASSPAWGAAYEQYF.

The chain has TRBV18 and TRBJ1-4; D perhaps matches TRBD1 (5 bases). The CDR3 covers 14 residues. Germline CDR1 and CDR2: KGHSH and LQKENI. Trimming removed 5 bases at V and 7 bases at J, with 14 bases between. The CDR3 bases are TGTGCCAGCTCAATCTCGACAGTGAGTGAAAAACTGTTTTTT. This gives the protein CASSISTVSEKLFF.

This clone appeared a few times. The chain combines TRBV6-4 with TRBJ2-2; TRBD2 might be the D (6 bases). Trimming shortened V by 4 bases and J by 5 bases, and 8 bases separated the two germline ends. The CDR3 has 13 amino acids. Germline values: CDR1 MRHNA, CDR2 SNTAGT. CDR3 amino acids: CASSVGGTGELFF. CDR3 coding DNA: TGTGCCAGCAGTGTCGGGGGAACCGGGGAGCTGTTTTTT.

This chain joins TRBV2 and TRBJ1-2; D may be TRBD1 (6 bases). Germline-derived CDR1 and CDR2 are SNHLY and FYNNEI. The V end was cut by 2 bases, the J end by 4 bases, with 14 bases between. The CDR3 has 15 residues. The CDR3 sequence is CASSETGNSFYGYTF. For the CDR3, the DNA is TGTGCCAGCAGTGAAACAGGGAACAGTTTCTATGGCTACACCTTC.

This rearrangement joins TRBV7-9 to TRBJ2-2; D is unclear. The CDR3 runs 13 residues. Trimming took 5 bases from V and 5 from J, leaving 9 bases between them. CDR1 and CDR2 from the germline V gene are SEHNR and FQNEAQ (reference sequence). The CDR3 loop reads CASSPLRTGELFF. The CDR3 DNA is TGTGCCAGCAGCCCTCTTAGAACCGGGGAGCTGTTTTTT.

This clone was seen a handful of times. The V and J genes are TRBV29-1 and TRBJ2-3, with a weak D call TRBD1 (5 bases). The CDR3 has 14 amino acids. Germline CDR1 SQVTM, CDR2 ANQGSEA. V lost 4 bases and J 1 base, leaving 12 bases between the germline ends. CDR3 nucleotide sequence: TGCAGCGTTGGACAGAAACAGGGCACAGATACGCAGTATTTT. Its protein product is CSVGQKQGTDTQYF.

This sequence joins TRBV6-1 and TRBJ2-3; D is unresolved. Germline values: CDR1 MNHNS, CDR2 SASEGT. The V end was cut by 2 bases, the J end by 3 bases, with 6 bases between. The CDR3 runs to 13 residues. The CDR3 region is CASSEPRTDTQYF. In DNA form, the CDR3 reads TGTGCCAGCAGTGAACCTAGAACAGATACGCAGTATTTT.

The rearrangement uses TRBV29-1 and TRBJ2-3; 9 nucleotides line up with TRBD2. The germline V gene encodes CDR1 SQVTM and CDR2 ANQGSEA. Trimming removed 6 bases from V and 4 bases from J; junction bases left unmatched: 11. This CDR3 spans 15 amino acids. The CDR3 DNA sequence: TGCAGCGTCACTACCCTAGCGGGACTAGCAGATACGCAGTATTTT. It is translated as CSVTTLAGLADTQYF.

This chain uses TRBV28 with TRBJ2-1; 14 nucleotides match TRBD2. The junction had 8 bases not matched to a gene; V was cut back by 5 bases and J by 8 bases. The CDR3 loop spans 16 amino acids. Germline loops: CDR1 MDHEN, CDR2 SYDVKM. Written as DNA, the CDR3 is TGTGCCAGCAGTCAGGGACTAGCGGGAGAAGTCGATGAGCAGTTCTTC. It is translated as CASSQGLAGEVDEQFF.

This clone was picked up a small number of times. This chain connects TRBV5-6 to TRBJ2-7; TRBD1 matches 9 bases. CDR3 length: 13 amino acids. Germline trimming cut 4 bases from V and 6 bases from J; bases unmatched to any gene: 5. Germline V CDR1 and CDR2: SGHDT, YYEEEE. CDR3 sequence (DNA): TGTGCCAGCAGCCTTGGGACAGGGATCGAGCAGTACTTC. Translation gives CASSLGTGIEQYF.

The gene calls are TRBV7-8 and TRBJ1-2; a weak D match, TRBD1 (5 bases). V was clipped by 5 bases and J by 9 bases, with 19 bases between them. The CDR3 is 14 amino acids. Germline values: CDR1 SGHVS, CDR2 FQNEAQ. The CDR3 loop reads CASSPEEGTRRYTF. For the CDR3, the DNA is TGTGCCAGCAGCCCTGAGGAAGGGACTCGACGCTACACCTTC.

The gene calls are TRBV18 and TRBJ1-6; no clear D. CDR1 is KGHSH and CDR2 is LQKENI in the germline V gene. Trimming cost V 3 bases and J 8 bases, with 11 bases left between them. The CDR3 contains 14 residues. CDR3 nucleotide sequence: TGTGCCAGCTCACCGAGGGAAGGGTATTCACCCCTCCACTTT. Translation: CASSPREGYSPLHF.

The chain combines TRBV7-9 with TRBJ1-1, with 8 nucleotides matching TRBD1. Trimming removed 3 bases from V and 1 base from J; junction bases left unmatched: 13. CDR1 and CDR2 (germline): SEHNR, FQNEAQ (reference sequence). The CDR3 sequence is 18 residues long. The CDR3 DNA reads TGTGCCAGCAGCTTCAGGGGGCGGACGAAGCGGGAGAACACTGAAGCTTTCTTT. This codes for CASSFRGRTKRENTEAFF.

This clone is a singleton in its sample. The chain joins TRBV30 to TRBJ2-7, with D maybe TRBD1 (5 bases). This CDR3 comprises 12 residues. Per the germline V gene, CDR1 is GTSNPN and CDR2 is SVGIG (reference sequence). V was clipped by 3 bases and J by 3 bases, with 9 bases between them. CDR3 nucleotide sequence: TGTGCCTGGAGGTCAGGGTACTACGAGCAGTACTTC. It is translated as CAWRSGYYEQYF.

V gene TRBV7-2 combines with J gene TRBJ2-7; TRBD2 aligns across 15 bases. J gave up 7 bases and V 6 bases, and 7 bases lay outside the gene matches. The CDR3 loop spans 15 amino acids. Germline V lookup: CDR1 SGHTA, CDR2 FQGNSA. The CDR3 sequence: CASRAGTSGGLEQYF. The CDR3 DNA follows: TGTGCCAGCAGGGCCGGGACTAGCGGGGGGCTGGAGCAGTACTTC.

The chain has TRBV7-2 and TRBJ2-5; TRBD2 agrees at 14 bases. In germline, CDR1 is SGHTA, CDR2 FQGNSA. The J segment lost 4 bases and the V segment lost 6 bases, leaving 4 bases of the junction unmatched. CDR3 length: 15 residues. CDR3 sequence: CASRKTSGRGETQYF. The CDR3 DNA is TGTGCCAGCAGAAAGACTAGCGGGAGGGGAGAGACCCAGTACTTC. The entire variable domain, with the rest obtained from reference TRBV7-2 and TRBJ2-5, is as follows: GAGVSQSPSNKVTEKGKDVELRCDPISGHTALYWYRQSLGQGLEFLIYFQGNSAPDKSGLPSDRFSAERTGGSVSTLTIQRTQQEDSAVYLCASRKTSGRGETQYFGPGTRLLVL.